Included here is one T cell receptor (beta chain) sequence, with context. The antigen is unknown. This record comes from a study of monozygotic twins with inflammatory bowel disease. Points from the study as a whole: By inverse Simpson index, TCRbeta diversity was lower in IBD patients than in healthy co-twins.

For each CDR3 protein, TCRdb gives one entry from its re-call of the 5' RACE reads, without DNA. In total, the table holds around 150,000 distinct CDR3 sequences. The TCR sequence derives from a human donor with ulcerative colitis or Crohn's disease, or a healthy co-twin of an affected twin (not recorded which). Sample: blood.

The CDR3 protein is CSALTGSSGNQETQYF. The V gene is TRBV20-1, the J gene TRBJ2-5; TCRdb's D gene call, TRBD2, goes unchecked for lack of DNA. The germline V gene has CDR1 DFQATT and CDR2 SNEGSKA (reference sequence). This CDR3 spans 16 amino acids.